This T cell receptor beta chain was sequenced for a study of shared clonotypes between healthy human individuals. The data were produced by immunoSEQ multiplex PCR, yet TCRdb's version contains in-frame clones alone and is incomplete. This table has over 750,000 clones, just over 95% appearing once. Positively selected for CCR7, the CD45RO-negative cells used as naive CD8 cells excluded terminally differentiated effector memory CD45RA+ cells. The sample taken for sequencing was naive CD8+ T cells sorted from blood. The source is a man aged 25 to 40 in good health.

CDR3 bases: TGTGCCAGCACCAAAGGGGACGGCAGTACTGAAGCTTTCTTT. Residues: CASTKGDGSTEAFF. The chain uses TRBV6-1 and TRBJ1-1, with D maybe TRBD1 (5 bases). Looked up from germline, CDR1 is MNHNS and CDR2 is SASEGT. This CDR3 is 14 amino acids long. The ends were cut back, 7 bases at V and 5 bases at J, with 17 bases in the middle.